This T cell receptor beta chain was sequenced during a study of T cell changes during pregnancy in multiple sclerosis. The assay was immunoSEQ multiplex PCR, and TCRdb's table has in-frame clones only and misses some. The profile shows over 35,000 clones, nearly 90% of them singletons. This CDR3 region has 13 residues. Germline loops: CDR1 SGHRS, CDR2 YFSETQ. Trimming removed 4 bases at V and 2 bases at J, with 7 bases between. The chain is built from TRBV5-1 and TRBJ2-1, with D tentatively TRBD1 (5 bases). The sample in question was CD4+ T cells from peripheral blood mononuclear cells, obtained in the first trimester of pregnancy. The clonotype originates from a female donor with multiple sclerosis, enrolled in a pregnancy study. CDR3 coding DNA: TGCGCCAGCAGCCTGGACACCTACAATGAGCAGTTCTTC. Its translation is CASSLDTYNEQFF.